A selection of T cell receptor beta chains follows, all from one sample in a study of T cells in Graves' hyperthyroidism and ophthalmopathy. TCRdb fed the multiplex PCR reads into MiXCR, producing one record per CDR3 protein. The top ten hold 7.5% to 8% of the sample, which has approximately 400,000 distinct CDR3 sequences, 15% to 17% seen once. Sequencing used blood. These receptors were taken from a woman under 30 with Graves' hyperthyroidism. The CDR3 runs from the conserved cysteine through the conserved F or W. A D gene is named only where the DNA matches it firmly. Clone size is given for some rows only: seen once, a few or many times, or a class if the clone is expanded.

cdr3_length	clone_size	v_call	j_call	d_call	cdr3_nt	cdr3_aa
11	many	TRBV29-1	TRBJ1-2	.	TGCAGCGTTGAGGGGAACTATGGCTACACCTTC	CSVEGNYGYTF
15	few	TRBV28	TRBJ2-7	.	TGTGCCAGCAGTTTAGGGGTCAGGGCTAGCGACGAGCAGTACTTC	CASSLGVRASDEQYF
14	many	TRBV7-3	TRBJ2-1	TRBD1	TGTGCCAGCAGCCGCGGACAGGGGGAAGTAGAGCAGTTCTTC	CASSRGQGEVEQFF
15	many	TRBV20-1	TRBJ2-5	TRBD2	TGCAGTGCTAGAGAGGCGGGAGGGCTCCAAGAGACCCAGTACTTC	CSAREAGGLQETQYF
14	.	TRBV5-1	TRBJ2-7	TRBD1	TGCGCCAGCGCCCGACAGGGGGCTATCCACGAGCAGTACTTC	CASARQGAIHEQYF
15	.	TRBV7-3	TRBJ2-1	TRBD2	TGTGCCAGCAGCCTACTAGCGGGAGGGCCGATTGAGCAGTTCTTC	CASSLLAGGPIEQFF
13	many	TRBV6-1	TRBJ2-3	.	TGTGCCAGCAGACCTAGGAGCACAGATACGCAGTATTTT	CASRPRSTDTQYF
12	many	TRBV5-1	TRBJ1-2	.	TGCGCCAGCAGTACTAACCGACTTGGCTACACCTTC	CASSTNRLGYTF
19	once	TRBV20-1	TRBJ2-1	TRBD2	TGCAGTGCTGAGGACCCTTGGGGGCTAGCGGGATTCTCCTACAATGAGCAGTTCTTC	CSAEDPWGLAGFSYNEQFF
15	many	TRBV11-2	TRBJ2-7	TRBD1	TGTGCCAGCAGCCTCATGGGACAGGAAGCCTACGAGCAGTACTTC	CASSLMGQEAYEQYF
13	many	TRBV30	TRBJ1-5	TRBD1	TGTGCCTGGGGGACAGGGTACGGTCAGCCCCAGCATTTT	CAWGTGYGQPQHF
14	.	TRBV20-1	TRBJ2-3	TRBD2	TGCAGTGCTCCGACTAGCGGGGTGGAGGATACGCAGTATTTT	CSAPTSGVEDTQYF
14	many	TRBV29-1	TRBJ2-5	.	TGCAGCGTTGTAGGTCGAGTTGACCCCTCGACCCAGTACTTC	CSVVGRVDPSTQYF
13	.	TRBV10-3	TRBJ1-2	.	TGTGCCATCAGTGGGGAACTTAACTATGGCTACACCTTC	CAISGELNYGYTF
14	many	TRBV20-1	TRBJ2-3	.	TGCAGTGCTAGCGTGGACACCGAACCAGATACGCAGTATTTT	CSASVDTEPDTQYF
15	many	TRBV9	TRBJ2-2	.	TGTGCCAGCAGCGCCGGGCCTACGAACACCGGGGAGCTGTTTTTT	CASSAGPTNTGELFF
16	many	TRBV7-9	TRBJ2-7	.	TGTGCCAGCAGCCCCCCCGTGAGGGCCGTCTGGGGAGAGCAGTACTTC	CASSPPVRAVWGEQYF
15	many	TRBV12-3/TRBV12-4	TRBJ1-4	.	TGTGCCAGCAGTTTATGGGCGTCGGGTAATGAAAAACTGTTTTTT	CASSLWASGNEKLFF
13	.	TRBV2	TRBJ1-1	.	TGTGCCAGCAGTGAGCCAGGGTACACTGAAGCTTTCTTT	CASSEPGYTEAFF
13	many	TRBV12-3/TRBV12-4	TRBJ1-2	.	TGTGCCAGCAGTTTCGGGGCAGAAGGGGGCTACACCTTC	CASSFGAEGGYTF
13	many	TRBV13	TRBJ2-3	.	TGTGCCAGCAGCTTAGAGGACATTCCTACGCAGTATTTT	CASSLEDIPTQYF
14	.	TRBV2	TRBJ2-5	.	TGTGCCAGTGAGGGTAGCGGATCCCAAGAGACCCAGTACTTC	CASEGSGSQETQYF
13	.	TRBV6-1	TRBJ1-2	TRBD1	TGTGCCAGCAGTCTAGACAGGGGGCGAGGCTACACCTTC	CASSLDRGRGYTF
15	many	TRBV6-1	TRBJ2-5	.	TGTGCCAGCTCCCTTGGGGGGGCGCATGGGGAGACCCAGTACTTC	CASSLGGAHGETQYF
14	.	TRBV5-1	TRBJ1-4	.	TGCGCCAGCGCCCGGGGGGTTTCAGGCGAAAAACTGTTTTTT	CASARGVSGEKLFF
15	.	TRBV6-2/TRBV6-3	TRBJ2-3	TRBD1	TGTGCCAGCAGTTACTCCGGGACAGGGCGAGATACGCAGTATTTT	CASSYSGTGRDTQYF
13	.	TRBV3-1	TRBJ1-5	.	TGTGCCAGCAGCCAAGAACGCAATCAGCCCCAGCATTTT	CASSQERNQPQHF
13	many	TRBV10-3	TRBJ1-6	.	TGTGCCACCTCCGAAGTGAACAATTCACCCCTCCACTTT	CATSEVNNSPLHF
13	many	TRBV12-3/TRBV12-4	TRBJ2-7	TRBD1	TGTGCCAGCAGTTCAAAGACAGGGCGCGAGCAGTACTTC	CASSSKTGREQYF
11	.	TRBV27	TRBJ2-5	.	TGTGCCAGTCGAAAGGGAGAGACCCAGTACTTC	CASRKGETQYF
14	many	TRBV6-1	TRBJ1-5	.	TGTGCCAGCAGTGAGAATGGGGGACATCAGCCCCAGCATTTT	CASSENGGHQPQHF
12	many	TRBV18	TRBJ2-1	.	TGTGCCAGCTCACCACCGACGGAAGAGCAGTTCTTC	CASSPPTEEQFF
17	few	TRBV3-1	TRBJ2-1	TRBD2	TGTGCCAGCAGCCAAGATTCTAGCGGGGTCTCCTACAATGAGCAGTTCTTC	CASSQDSSGVSYNEQFF
14	many	TRBV20-1	TRBJ2-7	TRBD1	TGCAGTGCTAGAGCCAGGACAGGGGGGTACGAGCAGTACTTC	CSARARTGGYEQYF
15	many	TRBV6-1	TRBJ2-3	TRBD1	TGTGCCACCCCCACCGAGGACAGGGGTACAGATACGCAGTATTTT	CATPTEDRGTDTQYF
13	.	TRBV12-3/TRBV12-4	TRBJ1-2	TRBD1	TGTGCCAGCAGTGAACAGGGGAGCTATGGCTACACCTTC	CASSEQGSYGYTF
16	many	TRBV28	TRBJ2-3	.	TGTGCCAGCAGTTTCCTCGCGGCAGGGGTAAAAGATACGCAGTATTTT	CASSFLAAGVKDTQYF
16	.	TRBV3-1	TRBJ1-5	TRBD1	TGTGCCAGCAGCCGGGGGACAGGGGGCTACAATCAGCCCCAGCATTTT	CASSRGTGGYNQPQHF
15	few	TRBV10-3	TRBJ2-5	TRBD1	TGTGCCATCAATGCCGGGACAGGGGGCAGGGAGACCCAGTACTTC	CAINAGTGGRETQYF
14	many	TRBV28	TRBJ2-7	.	TGTGCCAGCAGTTCCTCATGGACAGCCTACGAGCAGTACTTC	CASSSSWTAYEQYF
16	many	TRBV3-1	TRBJ2-3	TRBD2	TGTGCCAGCAGCCAAGTTGCGGGAGGCCACACAGATACGCAGTATTTT	CASSQVAGGHTDTQYF
13	many	TRBV6-1	TRBJ1-2	.	TGTGCCAGCAGTGACCGACAAAACTATGGCTACACCTTC	CASSDRQNYGYTF
15	many	TRBV16	TRBJ1-1	.	TGTGCCAGCAGCCCCCTTGCAGGCATGAACACTGAAGCTTTCTTT	CASSPLAGMNTEAFF
14	few	TRBV7-9	TRBJ2-3	.	TGTGCCAGCAGCCAAATTGGGGATGGAGATACGCAGTATTTT	CASSQIGDGDTQYF
15	many	TRBV20-1	TRBJ2-7	.	TGCAGTGCTAGAGGCACCGGGACGGCGCCCTACGAGCAGTACTTC	CSARGTGTAPYEQYF
15	.	TRBV14	TRBJ2-1	TRBD2	TGTGCCAGCAGCCAACTAGCGGGGGTTTACAATGAGCAGTTCTTC	CASSQLAGVYNEQFF
15	.	TRBV7-9	TRBJ2-1	TRBD2	TGTGCCAGCAGACGGACTAGCGGGGACTACAATGAGCAGTTCTTC	CASRRTSGDYNEQFF
14	.	TRBV5-5	TRBJ1-6	.	TGTGCCAGCAGCTCTCAGTCGTGGGGCTCACCCCTCCACTTT	CASSSQSWGSPLHF
17	many	TRBV7-2	TRBJ2-1	.	TGTGCCAGCAGCTTGTACTCTAGCGCTAACCTCTACAATGAGCAGTTCTTC	CASSLYSSANLYNEQFF
16	many	TRBV27	TRBJ2-5	TRBD2	TGTGCCAGCAGTCCATGGACTAGCGGGGTGCTTGAGACCCAGTACTTC	CASSPWTSGVLETQYF
11	many	TRBV12-5	TRBJ1-2	.	TGTGCTAGTGCGGATCCGGCGGGCTACACCTTC	CASADPAGYTF
15	many	TRBV5-1	TRBJ1-6	.	TGCGCCAGCAGCTTGAAGGGGATTGATAATTCACCCCTCCACTTT	CASSLKGIDNSPLHF
16	few	TRBV7-8	TRBJ1-2	.	TGTGCCAGCAGTCCCCTCTACAGGGCCCTGGACTATGGCTGCACCTTC	CASSPLYRALDYGCTF
16	.	TRBV6-5	TRBJ2-1	.	TGTGCCAGCAGTTACTCCGGAGGGTGGGCCTACAATGAGCAGTTCTTC	CASSYSGGWAYNEQFF
15	many	TRBV28	TRBJ2-5	.	TGTGCCACCCATACGGACAGCCGTTTGAGAGAGACCCAGTACTTC	CATHTDSRLRETQYF
16	.	TRBV20-1	TRBJ2-2	.	TGCAGTGCGCCACGGTCAGACGGGGTAGACACCGGGGAGCTGTTTTTT	CSAPRSDGVDTGELFF
13	many	TRBV24-1	TRBJ2-1	TRBD2	TGTGCCACCAGTGCACTAGCGGGAGATGAGCAGTTCTTC	CATSALAGDEQFF